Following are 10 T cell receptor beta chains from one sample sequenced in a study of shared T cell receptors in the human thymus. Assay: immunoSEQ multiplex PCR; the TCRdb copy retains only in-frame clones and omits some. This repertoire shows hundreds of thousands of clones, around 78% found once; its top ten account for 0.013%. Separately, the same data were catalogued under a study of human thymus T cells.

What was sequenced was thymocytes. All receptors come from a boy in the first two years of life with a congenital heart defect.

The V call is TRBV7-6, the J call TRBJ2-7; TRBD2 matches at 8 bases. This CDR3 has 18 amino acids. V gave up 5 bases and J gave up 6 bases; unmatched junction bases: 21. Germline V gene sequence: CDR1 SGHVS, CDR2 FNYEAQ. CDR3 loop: CASSLRDLAGDKVAEQYF. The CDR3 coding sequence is TGTGCCAGCAGCCTACGGGATCTAGCGGGCGATAAGGTCGCCGAGCAGTACTTC. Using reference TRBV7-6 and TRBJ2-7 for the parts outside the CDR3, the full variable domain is GAGVSQSPRYKVTKRGQDVALRCDPISGHVSLYWYRQALGQGPEFLTYFNYEAQQDKSGLPNDRFSAERPEGSISTLTIQRTEQRDSAMYRCASSLRDLAGDKVAEQYFGPGTRLTVT.

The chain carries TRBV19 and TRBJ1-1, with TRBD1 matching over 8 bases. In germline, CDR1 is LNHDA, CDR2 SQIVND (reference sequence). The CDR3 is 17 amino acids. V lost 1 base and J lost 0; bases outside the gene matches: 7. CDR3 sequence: CASSIGTGRSMNTEAFF. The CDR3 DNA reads TGTGCCAGTAGTATAGGGACAGGGCGTTCCATGAACACTGAAGCTTTCTTT.

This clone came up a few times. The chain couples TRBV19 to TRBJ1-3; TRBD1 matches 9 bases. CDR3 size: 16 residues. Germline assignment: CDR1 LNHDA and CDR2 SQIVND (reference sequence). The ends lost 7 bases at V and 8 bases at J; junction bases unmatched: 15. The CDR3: CASTPPGQGRGDTIYF. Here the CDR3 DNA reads TGTGCCAGTACCCCACCCGGACAGGGGCGAGGGGACACCATATATTTT.

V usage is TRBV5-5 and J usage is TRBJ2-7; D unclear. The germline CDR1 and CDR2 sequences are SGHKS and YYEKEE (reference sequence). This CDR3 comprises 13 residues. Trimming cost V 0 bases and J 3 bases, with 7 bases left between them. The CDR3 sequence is CASSLGAFYEQYF. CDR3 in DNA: TGTGCCAGCAGCTTGGGGGCGTTCTACGAGCAGTACTTC.

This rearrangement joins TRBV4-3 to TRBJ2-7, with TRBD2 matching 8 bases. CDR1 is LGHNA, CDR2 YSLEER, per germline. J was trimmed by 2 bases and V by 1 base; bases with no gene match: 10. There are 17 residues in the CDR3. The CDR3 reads CASSQVGVKRETYEQYF. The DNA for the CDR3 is TGCGCCAGCAGCCAAGTAGGGGTAAAGCGGGAGACCTACGAGCAGTACTTC.

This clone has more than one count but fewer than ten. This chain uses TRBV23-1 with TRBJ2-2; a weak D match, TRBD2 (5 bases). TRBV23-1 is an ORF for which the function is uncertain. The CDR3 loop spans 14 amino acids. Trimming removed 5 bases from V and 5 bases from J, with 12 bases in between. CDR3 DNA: TGCGCCAGCAGTTGTGGGAGCGAGACCGGGGAGCTGTTTTTT. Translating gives CASSCGSETGELFF.

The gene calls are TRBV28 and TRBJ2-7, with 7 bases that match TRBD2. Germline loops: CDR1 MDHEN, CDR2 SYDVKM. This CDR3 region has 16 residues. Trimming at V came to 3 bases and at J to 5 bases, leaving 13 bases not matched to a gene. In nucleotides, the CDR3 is TGTGCCAGCAGTTTCGGGCCCGGGCGGGAGACCCACGAGCAGTACTTC. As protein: CASSFGPGRETHEQYF.

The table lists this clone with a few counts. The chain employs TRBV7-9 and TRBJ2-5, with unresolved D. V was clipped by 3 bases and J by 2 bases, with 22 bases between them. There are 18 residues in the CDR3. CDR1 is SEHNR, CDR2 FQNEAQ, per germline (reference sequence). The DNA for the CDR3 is TGTGCCAGCAGCTTTCCGAGAGGCGGTCCCCCTGTACAAGAGACCCAGTACTTC. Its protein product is CASSFPRGGPPVQETQYF.

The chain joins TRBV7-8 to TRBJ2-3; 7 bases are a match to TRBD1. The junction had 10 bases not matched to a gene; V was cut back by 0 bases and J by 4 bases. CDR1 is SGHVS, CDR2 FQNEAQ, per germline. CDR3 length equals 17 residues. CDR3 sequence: CASSLAPQQGKSDTQYF. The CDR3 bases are TGTGCCAGCAGCTTAGCCCCCCAACAGGGGAAGTCAGATACGCAGTATTTT.

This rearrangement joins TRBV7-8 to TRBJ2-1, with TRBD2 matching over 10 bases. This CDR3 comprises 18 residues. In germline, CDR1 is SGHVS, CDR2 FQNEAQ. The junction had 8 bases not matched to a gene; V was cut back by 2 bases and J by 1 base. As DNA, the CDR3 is TGTGCCAGCAGCTTATTAGCGGGAGGCGTACTTTCCTACAATGAGCAGTTCTTC. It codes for CASSLLAGGVLSYNEQFF.